One and the same sample provided the 26 T cell receptor beta chains below, sequenced in a study of human T cells and chemical hapten exposure (dated by TCRdb to 2020 to 2022). The time point label, read with the paper, signifies: patch test 3, about 24 weeks after DPC sensitization. The treatment or condition label corresponds to: therapeutic diphenylcyclopropenone sensitization with weekly scalp DPC. The protocol used for the library was RACE. Sequencer: NextSeq 500. TCRdb took the public reads, trimmed them with fastp at Q25, ran MiXCR for clone calling and kept in-frame beta chains. Here each entry gathers all rows of one CDR3 protein and keeps the most common genes and DNA. In all, the sample holds 85,000 to 100,000 distinct CDR3 sequences, and 27% of those were seen once. The ten largest clones add up to 10% of the sample. Sequenced here: whole blood, sampled in connection with sensitization to the hapten diphenylcyclopropenone (DPC). The source is a man aged 40-50 years with alopecia areata. Some clones in this sample may be carry-over from other donors' samples.

The V call is TRBV4-2, the J call TRBJ2-3; perhaps TRBD2 as D (5 bases). V dropped 1 base and J dropped 0 bases, with 11 bases sitting between them. The CDR3 loop spans 16 amino acids. Germline V CDR1 and CDR2: LGHNA, YNFKEQ. The CDR3 here is CASSQVDSVSTDTQYF. CDR3 coding DNA: TGTGCCAGCAGCCAAGTTGATAGCGTGAGCACAGATACGCAGTATTTT.

Ten or more counts support this clonotype. The genes are TRBV7-2 and TRBJ2-3; D not resolved. V was shortened by 0 bases and J by 0 bases, with 4 bases between the two germline ends. The CDR3 has 14 residues. Germline V lookup: CDR1 SGHTA, CDR2 FQGNSA. The CDR3 DNA sequence: TGTGCCAGCAGCTTAGCGGGAAGCACAGATACGCAGTATTTT. Translating gives CASSLAGSTDTQYF.

This clonotype appeared once. The junction departs from the called germline gene at one end, perhaps through a read error. This chain joins TRBV20-1 and TRBJ1-2; the match to TRBD1 covers 7 bases. Germline assignment: CDR1 DFQATT and CDR2 SNEGSKA (reference sequence). The CDR3 consists of 17 residues. The DNA for the CDR3 is TGCAGTGCTAGAGACTCGGCAAATACAGGGGCTAACTATGGCGACACCTTC. Its translation: CSARDSANTGANYGDTF.

This sequence joins TRBV30 and TRBJ2-7; D uncertain. This CDR3 contains 11 residues. Germline V gene data show CDR1 as GTSNPN and CDR2 as SVGIG (reference sequence). V lost 5 bases to trimming and J lost 4 bases, with 9 bases between them. The CDR3 DNA reads as TGTGCCTGGGGGCGGACGTACGAGCAGTACTTC. Its translation: CAWGRTYEQYF.

This clonotype has only a few counts. The chain's CDR3 is CASSTHRYGYTF. The CDR3, as DNA: TGTGCCAGCAGTACACACCGCTATGGCTACACCTTC. The chain links TRBV6-6 to TRBJ1-2; no clear D gene. The CDR3 has 12 amino acids. Germline lookup yields CDR1 MNHNY and CDR2 SVGAGI (reference sequence). V dropped 5 bases and J dropped 4 bases, with 8 bases sitting between them.

J is TRBJ2-3 and V is TRBV10-2; 8 nucleotides agree with TRBD1. V lost 6 bases to trimming and J lost 4 bases; unmatched junction nucleotides: 18. Germline V gives CDR1 WSHSY, CDR2 SAAADI. The CDR3 sequence is 18 residues long. The CDR3 nucleotides read TGCGCCAGCAGGCACACCCGCGGTCAGGGGGCGCGGGCAGATACGCAGTATTTT. Its protein is CASRHTRGQGARADTQYF.

The rearrangement links TRBV12-3 or TRBV12-4 to TRBJ2-1, with TRBD2 as a possible D gene (6 bases). The CDR3 sequence is 15 residues long. V lost 5 bases, J lost 4 bases, and 15 bases lay in between. Written as DNA, the CDR3 is TGTGCCAGCAGTCTCCTACTAGCTGGGTACAATGAGCAGTTCTTC. Translated: CASSLLLAGYNEQFF.

The V gene is TRBV10-3, the J gene TRBJ2-3; possibly TRBD1 for D (7 bases). Between the trimmed V and J ends, which lost 3 bases and 1 base, there was a span of 14 bases. This CDR3 spans 16 amino acids. Germline V gene lookup returns CDR1 ENHRY and CDR2 SYGVKD. CDR3 protein: CAISDHTGEGTDTQYF. Here the CDR3 DNA reads TGTGCCATCAGTGACCATACAGGGGAGGGCACAGATACGCAGTATTTT.

This rearrangement joins TRBV7-9 to TRBJ2-5; D gene ambiguous. The germline V and J ends were trimmed by 5 bases and 3 bases, with 16 bases remaining between them. There are 15 residues in the CDR3. The V gene's germline CDR1 is SEHNR and CDR2 FQNEAQ (reference sequence). CDR3 nucleotides: TGTGCCAGCAGCGTAGGACGGATAAATAAAGAGACCCAGTACTTC. This translates into CASSVGRINKETQYF.

The chain couples TRBV27 to TRBJ2-5, with 12 positions matching TRBD2. Germline CDR1 MNHEY, CDR2 SMNVEV (reference sequence). The CDR3 covers 16 residues. V gave up 6 bases and J gave up 2 bases; unmatched junction bases: 7. The CDR3 sequence is CASRKGLAGMQETQYF. The CDR3, as DNA: TGTGCCAGCAGAAAGGGACTAGCGGGCATGCAAGAGACCCAGTACTTC.

The J gene is TRBJ2-1, the V gene TRBV9, with D possibly being TRBD2 (7 bases). CDR1 and CDR2 (germline): SGDLS, YYNGEE. Trimming removed 0 bases from V and 4 bases from J, with 14 bases in between. The CDR3 runs 16 residues. The CDR3 DNA reads as TGTGCCAGCAGCGTAGGCGGGGGCGCGCGTTACAATGAGCAGTTCTTC. It is translated as CASSVGGGARYNEQFF. Filled out from reference TRBV9 and TRBJ2-1, the complete variable domain reads DSGVTQTPKHLITATGQRVTLRCSPRSGDLSVYWYQQSLDQGLQFLIQYYNGEERAKGNILERFSAQQFPDLHSELNLSSLELGDSALYFCASSVGGGARYNEQFFGPGTRLTVL.

The CDR3 region is CSARDPGRDRIYEQYF. Written as DNA, the CDR3 is TGCAGTGCTAGAGACCCTGGGAGGGACAGGATCTACGAGCAGTACTTC. The chain recombines TRBV20-1 with TRBJ2-7; D possibly corresponds to TRBD1 (8 bases). The germline V gene has CDR1 DFQATT and CDR2 SNEGSKA (reference sequence). The CDR3 consists of 16 residues. V lost 0 bases to trimming and J lost 3 bases, with 18 bases between them.

The table lists this clonotype with a few counts. The V gene is TRBV25-1, the J gene TRBJ1-6, with D maybe TRBD1 (5 bases). V gave up 7 bases and J gave up 10 bases, with 14 bases separating them. The CDR3 has 13 amino acids. Germline V gene sequence: CDR1 MGHDK, CDR2 SYGVNS. CDR3 loop: CASKGRERSPLHF. For the CDR3, the DNA is TGTGCCAGCAAAGGCAGGGAACGCTCACCCCTCCACTTT.

CDR3 sequence: CASTFRGIGTDTQYF. The CDR3, as DNA: TGTGCCAGCACCTTTCGGGGGATTGGCACAGATACGCAGTATTTT. The chain carries TRBV6-2 or TRBV6-3 and TRBJ2-3; a possible D gene is TRBD2 (6 bases). The ends were cut back, 7 bases at V and 1 base at J, with 15 bases in the middle. The CDR3 consists of 15 residues. The germline V gene has CDR1 MNHEY and CDR2 SVGEGT.

This chain joins TRBV29-1 and TRBJ2-5; 9 bases are a match to TRBD1. The V segment lost 4 bases and the J segment 4 bases; nucleotides outside the gene matches: 19. Germline assignment: CDR1 SQVTM and CDR2 ANQGSEA. The CDR3 loop spans 18 amino acids. The CDR3 bases are TGCAGCGTTGCCGGCCCTTCCGCGGGACAGGGAATTGGAGAGACCCAGTACTTC. Protein: CSVAGPSAGQGIGETQYF. Together with reference TRBV29-1 and TRBJ2-5, the CDR3 gives the full variable domain: SAVISQKPSRDICQRGTSLTIQCQVDSQVTMMFWYRQQPGQSLTLIATANQGSEATYESGFVIDKFPISRPNLTFSTLTVSNMSPEDSSIYLCSVAGPSAGQGIGETQYFGPGTRLLVL.

The count of this clonotype is one. The J gene is TRBJ2-3, the V gene TRBV4-1; D might be TRBD1 or TRBD2, each matching 5 bases. The CDR3 extends over 17 amino acids. CDR1 MGHRA and CDR2 YSYEKL come from the germline V gene. The ends were cut back, 0 bases at V and 0 bases at J, with 13 bases in the middle. CDR3 loop: CASSQEGTGASTDTQYF. CDR3 nucleotide sequence: TGCGCCAGCAGCCAAGAAGGAACCGGGGCTAGCACAGATACGCAGTATTTT.

This clonotype has just a few counts. The chain has TRBV25-1 and TRBJ1-2, with D unclear. CDR3 length equals 15 residues. V was shortened by 3 bases and J by 2 bases, with 13 bases between the two germline ends. CDR1 and CDR2 (germline): MGHDK, SYGVNS. The CDR3 sequence: CASSDPREGNYGYTF. The CDR3 DNA is TGTGCCAGCAGTGATCCCCGGGAAGGGAACTATGGCTACACCTTC.

As to this clonotype: This may come from a read error, since a much larger clone is one base off. The chain couples TRBV29-1 to TRBJ2-7; perhaps TRBD1 as D (5 bases). Germline V lookup: CDR1 SQVTM, CDR2 ANQGSEA. Trimming pared 7 bases from V and 7 bases from J, leaving 11 bases between. The CDR3 sequence is 10 residues long. The CDR3: CSGKGVEQYF. CDR3 coding DNA: TGCAGCGGTAAAGGGGTTGAGCAGTACTTC.

This clonotype showed up just a few times. The chain joins TRBV3-1 to TRBJ2-1; unclear D gene. Germline CDR1 reads LGHDT; CDR2 reads YNNKEL (reference sequence). The CDR3 has 15 amino acids. V was trimmed by 5 bases and J by 2 bases, leaving 13 bases between them. The CDR3 DNA reads TGTGCCAGCAGCTCCGACCCTTCCCCCTACAATGAGCAGTTCTTC. This encodes CASSSDPSPYNEQFF.

This clonotype was counted only a few times. CDR3 in amino acids: CAVWGGNNEQFF. Here the CDR3 DNA reads TGTGCCGTTTGGGGGGGAAACAATGAGCAGTTCTTC. This chain connects TRBV19 to TRBJ2-1, with 7 bases fitting TRBD2. This CDR3 is 12 amino acids long. V gave up 11 bases and J gave up 5 bases; unmatched junction bases: 6. Looked up from germline, CDR1 is LNHDA and CDR2 is SQIVND (reference sequence).

The chain has TRBV7-8 and TRBJ1-3; D is uncertain. V was clipped by 1 base and J by 0 bases, with 13 bases between them. The CDR3 runs 17 residues. The V gene's germline CDR1 is SGHVS and CDR2 FQNEAQ. DNA of the CDR3: TGTGCCAGCAGCTTAGTAGACGGTGCCCTCTCTGGAAACACCATATATTTT. Protein sequence: CASSLVDGALSGNTIYF. The whole variable domain, filled in from reference TRBV7-8 and TRBJ1-3, reads GAGVSQSPRYKVAKRGQDVALRCDPISGHVSLFWYQQALGQGPEFLTYFQNEAQLDKSGLPSDRFFAERPEGSVSTLKIQRTQQEDSAVYLCASSLVDGALSGNTIYFGEGSWLTVV.

This clonotype has only one observation. The chain joins TRBV4-1 to TRBJ2-4; TRBD1 matches 10 bases. V lost 0 bases to trimming and J lost 5 bases; unmatched junction nucleotides: 10. CDR1 and CDR2 from the germline V gene are MGHRA and YSYEKL. This CDR3 region has 18 residues. The CDR3 DNA reads TGCGCCAGCAGCCAAGAATGGACAGGGGGACCCCTTGAAAACATTCAGTACTTC. This sequence encodes CASSQEWTGGPLENIQYF.

The chain is built from TRBV28 and TRBJ2-5, with 8 bases identical to TRBD2. V dropped 6 bases and J dropped 7; count of bases not matched to a gene: 13. The germline V gene has CDR1 MDHEN and CDR2 SYDVKM. The CDR3 covers 15 residues. This CDR3 reads CASSKGTGGPGTQYF. CDR3 bases: TGTGCCAGCAGCAAAGGGACGGGAGGGCCAGGGACCCAGTACTTC.

Only a few counts were recorded for this clonotype. This chain connects TRBV10-1 to TRBJ1-2; 8 bases map to TRBD1. This CDR3 is built from 16 residues. The J segment lost 5 bases and the V segment lost 8 bases, leaving 16 bases of the junction unmatched. Germline assignment: CDR1 WNHNN and CDR2 SYGVQD (reference sequence). The DNA of the CDR3 is TGCGCCAGCCTTCCCGGGACAGGAGCAAGAAGGTATGGCTACACCTTC. Translation gives CASLPGTGARRYGYTF.

This clonotype was counted between two and nine times. The genes are TRBV29-1 and TRBJ2-1; TRBD2 matches at 7 bases. The CDR3 length is 10 residues. Germline V gene lookup returns CDR1 SQVTM and CDR2 ANQGSEA. CDR3 protein: CCGSNNEQFF. CDR3 DNA sequence: TGCTGCGGGAGTAACAATGAGCAGTTCTTC.

The table lists this clonotype with a few counts. The J gene is TRBJ1-3, the V gene TRBV20-1; a weak D match, TRBD1 (6 bases). Germline V CDR1 and CDR2: DFQATT, SNEGSKA (reference sequence). V was trimmed by 1 base and J by 4 bases, leaving 14 bases between them. This CDR3 has 15 residues. CDR3 coding DNA: TGCAGTGCTAGAGTACAGGGTGGAGTGGGAAACACCATATATTTT. Protein sequence: CSARVQGGVGNTIYF.